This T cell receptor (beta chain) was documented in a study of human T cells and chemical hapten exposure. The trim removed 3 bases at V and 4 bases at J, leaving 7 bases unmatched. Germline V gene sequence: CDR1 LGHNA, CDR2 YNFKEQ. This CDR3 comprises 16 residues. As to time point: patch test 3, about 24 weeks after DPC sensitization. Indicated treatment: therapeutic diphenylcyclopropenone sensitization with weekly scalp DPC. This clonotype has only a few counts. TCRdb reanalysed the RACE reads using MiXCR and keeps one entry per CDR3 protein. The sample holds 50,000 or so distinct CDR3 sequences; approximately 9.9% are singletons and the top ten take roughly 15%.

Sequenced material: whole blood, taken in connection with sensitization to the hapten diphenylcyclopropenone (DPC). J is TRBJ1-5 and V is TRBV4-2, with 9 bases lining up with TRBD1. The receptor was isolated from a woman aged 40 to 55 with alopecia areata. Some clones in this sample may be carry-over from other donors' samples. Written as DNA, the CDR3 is TGTGCCAGCAGCCAGGGTACCGGGACAGGGAATCAGCCCCAGCATTTT. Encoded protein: CASSQGTGTGNQPQHF.